This record covers a single T cell receptor beta chain. Its antigen is unidentified. This sample stems from a study of T cell responses to AZD1222 COVID-19 vaccine. Study in general: Second-dose intervals near 4 or 12 weeks were combined. Study-level points and caveats: Donors were mostly white British, more females; clonal diversity possibly underestimated. With dominance at 160-218 and 743-854, vaccine-associated CD4 TCRs spanned spike.

The CDR3 contains 15 residues. From germline, CDR1 is MDHEN and CDR2 SYDVKM. Trimming took 1 base from V and 3 from J, leaving 12 bases between them. TCRdb keeps only in-frame clones here, not all; method: immunoSEQ multiplex PCR. Here the sample spans approximately 80,000 clones, around 91% being singletons. This receptor was obtained from an adult in good health. Sequencing used peripheral blood, obtained on day 0 of AZD1222 vaccination. The chain uses TRBV28 and TRBJ1-2; D uncertain. The CDR3 protein is CASSLLRTPYYGYTF. The DNA for the CDR3 is TGTGCCAGCAGTTTATTACGAACTCCCTACTATGGCTACACCTTC.